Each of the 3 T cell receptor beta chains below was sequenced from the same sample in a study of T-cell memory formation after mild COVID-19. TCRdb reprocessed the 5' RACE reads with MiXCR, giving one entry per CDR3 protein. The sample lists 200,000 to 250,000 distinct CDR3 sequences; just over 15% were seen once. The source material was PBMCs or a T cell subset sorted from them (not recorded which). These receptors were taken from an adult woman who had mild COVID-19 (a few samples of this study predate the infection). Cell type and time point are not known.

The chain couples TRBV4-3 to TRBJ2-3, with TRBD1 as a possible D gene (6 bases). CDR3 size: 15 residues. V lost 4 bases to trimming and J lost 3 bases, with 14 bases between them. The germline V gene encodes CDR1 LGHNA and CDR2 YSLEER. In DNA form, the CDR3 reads TGCGCCAGCAGCCGAGGGACACCTGGTACAGATACGCAGTATTTT. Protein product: CASSRGTPGTDTQYF.

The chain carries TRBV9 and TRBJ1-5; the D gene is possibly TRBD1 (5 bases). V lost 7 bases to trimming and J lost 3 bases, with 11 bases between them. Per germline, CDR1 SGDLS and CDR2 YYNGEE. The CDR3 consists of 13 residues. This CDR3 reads CASPRGDNQPQHF. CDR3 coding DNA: TGTGCCAGCCCGAGGGGAGACAATCAGCCCCAGCATTTT.

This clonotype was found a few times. The CDR3 loop reads CASSLAGGRNTEAFF. In DNA form, the CDR3 reads TGTGCCAGCAGTTTAGCTGGGGGACGGAACACTGAAGCTTTCTTT. The rearrangement joins TRBV12-3 or TRBV12-4 to TRBJ1-1; possible D gene TRBD1, 5 bases. The CDR3 loop spans 15 amino acids. V was cut by 0 bases and J by 1 base, with 9 bases left in between.